This T cell receptor (beta chain) derives from a study of blood T cells in healthy people across ages. Individuals who donated were healthy Caucasians from Russia aged roughly 6 to 90. Total RNA was isolated from each sample in quantities of at least 5.5 micrograms. Findings and limits, study-wide: Correlation between TCR beta diversity and naive T cell percentage was strong. CMV status of donors was not determined, possibly confounding expanded clonotype changes.

Remarks on this clonotype: The antigen remains unidentified.

It was with a sample-barcoded 5' primer and a J-beta primer mix that a second PCR of roughly 7 to 12 cycles was run. Via MiXCR, TCRdb re-called the 5' RACE reads, giving one row per CDR3 protein. The sample shows hundreds of thousands of distinct CDR3 sequences, around 38% of them seen only once. Germline CDR1 reads SNHLY; CDR2 reads FYNNEI. The CDR3 loop spans 15 amino acids. Deletions cut 7 bases from V and 2 bases from J, with 17 bases between. The receptor comes from a man aged 80 or over in good health. The sequencing sample was made of blood. The chain employs TRBV2 and TRBJ1-1, with D maybe TRBD1 (5 bases). CDR3 sequence (DNA): TGTGCCAGCAAAATGAGTCGGGGCGGAAACACTGAAGCTTTCTTT. Protein product: CASKMSRGGNTEAFF.